This T cell receptor beta chain was identified in a study of T cell responses to AZD1222 COVID-19 vaccine. Study context: Second-dose intervals near 4 or 12 weeks were combined.

Study results and limitations: Reportedly, nearly half the spike-specific TCRs target unmutated variant regions. The donor group comprised mostly white British people and more females; the analysis possibly underestimated clonal diversity. At 160-218 and 743-854, vaccine-associated CD4 TCRs were dominant, and they spanned spike.

Trimming shortened V by 2 bases and J by 4 bases, and 8 bases separated the two germline ends. The CDR3 is 14 amino acids. CDR1 LNHDA and CDR2 SQIVND come from the germline V gene (reference sequence). Repertoires were generated with immunoSEQ multiplex PCR, while TCRdb's copy carries only in-frame clones and drops some. The repertoire holds about 140,000 clones, with roughly nine tenths as singletons. About this clone: Its target is not known.

This clonotype was obtained from an adult in good health. V usage is TRBV19 and J usage is TRBJ1-4; D remains ambiguous. The source material was peripheral blood, sampled on day 0 of AZD1222 vaccination. The DNA for the CDR3 is TGTGCCAGTAGTATATACAGCAATAATGAAAAACTGTTTTTT. Translated, it gives CASSIYSNNEKLFF.